One sample yielded the 19 T cell receptor beta chains listed below, sequenced in a study of cytomegalovirus exposure and HLA in healthy donors. The PCR ran on 60 Vbeta and 13 Jbeta primers. Libraries were prepared by immunoSEQ multiplex PCR; TCRdb keeps only in-frame clonotypes and omits some of them. The sample gives more than 130,000 clones, roughly four fifths of which show up once; under 4.5% is in the top ten. The sequencing sample was made of PBMCs. These TCRs come from a middle-aged man in good health and CMV-seropositive.

The chain recombines TRBV12-5 with TRBJ2-1; 7 nucleotides align to TRBD1. Trimming at V came to 6 bases and at J to 3 bases, leaving 2 bases not matched to a gene. The CDR3 totals 13 residues. CDR1 and CDR2 from the germline V gene are LGHNT and FRNRAP. The CDR3 loop reads CASGRDSYNEQFF. The CDR3 bases are TGTGCTAGTGGAAGGGACAGCTACAATGAGCAGTTCTTC. Supplemented by reference TRBV12-5 and TRBJ2-1, the full variable domain reads DARVTQTPRHKVTEMGQEVTMRCQPILGHNTVFWYRQTMMQGLELLAYFRNRAPLDDSGMPKDRFSAEMPDATLATLKIQPSEPRDSAVYFCASGRDSYNEQFFGPGTRLTVL.

The chain uses TRBV28 and TRBJ1-2; 10 positions match TRBD1. The V gene's germline CDR1 is MDHEN and CDR2 SYDVKM. The CDR3 totals 15 residues. V shed 4 bases and J 2 bases; nucleotides not matched to a gene: 4. The CDR3 nucleotides read TGTGCCAGCAGTTCGCCGGGACAGGGGAACTATGGCTACACCTTC. This codes for CASSSPGQGNYGYTF.

This sequence joins TRBV6-6 and TRBJ2-2; D call uncertain. CDR1 and CDR2 (germline): MNHNY, SVGAGI (reference sequence). The CDR3 totals 13 residues. V shed 6 bases and J shed 6 bases, with 11 bases lying between them. The CDR3 is CASRGSPPGELFF. The CDR3 DNA reads TGTGCCAGCAGGGGTAGCCCCCCCGGGGAGCTGTTTTTT.

The V gene is TRBV7-9, the J gene TRBJ2-6, with a tentative D call TRBD1 (6 bases). CDR3 length equals 15 residues. CDR1 and CDR2 from the germline V gene are SEHNR and FQNEAQ (reference sequence). Trimming stripped 1 base from V and 2 bases from J, with 6 bases between. CDR3 sequence: CASSLGQAGANVLTF. CDR3 bases: TGTGCCAGCAGCTTAGGACAGGCTGGGGCCAACGTCCTGACTTTC.

The chain carries TRBV27 and TRBJ2-7, with D hard to call. The CDR3 length is 16 residues. Trimming cost V 0 bases and J 7 bases, with 19 bases left between them. CDR1 and CDR2 from the germline V gene are MNHEY and SMNVEV (reference sequence). For the CDR3, the DNA is TGTGCCAGCAGTTTATCCCCACAGAGACCTTGGGTTGAGCAGTACTTC. The encoded protein is CASSLSPQRPWVEQYF.

This clone was seen only a few times. V gene TRBV7-9 combines with J gene TRBJ2-2, with 9 bases lining up with TRBD1. CDR1 is SEHNR and CDR2 is FQNEAQ in the germline V gene (reference sequence). With 5 bases clipped from V and 5 bases from J, the junction kept 6 bases outside the gene matches. The CDR3 is 15 amino acids. The CDR3 DNA sequence: TGTGCCAGCAGCGGGACAGGGTGGAAGACCGGGGAGCTGTTTTTT. This gives the protein CASSGTGWKTGELFF.

V gene TRBV7-2 combines with J gene TRBJ1-5, with a possible D match to TRBD1 (6 bases). This CDR3 spans 13 amino acids. Trimming took off 5 bases at V and 4 bases at J, with 9 bases between the two ends. Germline CDR1 reads SGHTA; CDR2 reads FQGNSA. The chain's CDR3 is CASSLDRNQPQHF. For the CDR3, the DNA is TGTGCCAGCAGCCTCGACAGGAATCAGCCCCAGCATTTT.

The rearrangement joins TRBV2 to TRBJ2-1; TRBD2 aligns across 9 bases. V was clipped by 5 bases and J by 5 bases; unmatched bases: 7. Germline V CDR1 and CDR2: SNHLY, FYNNEI. CDR3 size: 15 residues. In DNA, the CDR3 is TGTGCCAGCAGTCCGAGGCGGGGGGGCCACAATGAGCAGTTCTTC. It encodes CASSPRRGGHNEQFF.

The CDR3, as DNA: TGCGCCAGCAGCTTGGGCCTCATGGACAGTGACTATGGCTACACCTTC. This translates into CASSLGLMDSDYGYTF. The chain links TRBV5-1 to TRBJ1-2; D is perhaps TRBD1 (6 bases). V lost 0 bases to trimming and J lost 3 bases, with 15 bases between them. Germline V lookup: CDR1 SGHRS, CDR2 YFSETQ. This CDR3 has 16 amino acids.

This rearrangement joins TRBV5-1 to TRBJ2-5; possibly TRBD1 for D (7 bases). This CDR3 is 14 amino acids long. Germline CDR1 reads SGHRS; CDR2 reads YFSETQ. The V end was cut by 4 bases, the J end by 2 bases, with 12 bases between. The CDR3 region is CASSIQGTQETQYF. CDR3 coding DNA: TGCGCCAGCAGCATACAGGGGACTCAAGAGACCCAGTACTTC.

This CDR3 reads CASSSPGTDTQYF. In nucleotides, the CDR3 is TGTGCCAGCAGTTCTCCAGGCACAGATACGCAGTATTTT. The J gene is TRBJ2-3, the V gene TRBV6-5; D remains ambiguous. With 4 bases removed from V and 1 base from J, the gap between germline ends came to 6 bases. Germline V gene sequence: CDR1 MNHEY, CDR2 SVGAGI. The CDR3 spans 13 residues.

This clone was seen a few times. V and J are TRBV6-5 and TRBJ2-5, with D possibly being TRBD1 (6 bases). Germline V gives CDR1 MNHEY, CDR2 SVGAGI. CDR3 length equals 13 residues. Trimming took off 5 bases at V and 5 bases at J, with 12 bases between the two ends. This CDR3 reads CASSRGQKETQYF. The CDR3 DNA is TGTGCCAGCAGTCGAGGACAGAAGGAGACCCAGTACTTC.

J is TRBJ2-7 and V is TRBV7-2; TRBD2 might be the D (5 bases). The V end was cut by 5 bases, the J end by 4 bases, with 15 bases between. Per germline, CDR1 SGHTA and CDR2 FQGNSA. CDR3 length: 14 residues. In DNA form, the CDR3 reads TGTGCCAGCAGCACGGACTGGGGAGTTTACGAGCAGTACTTC. Amino acid sequence: CASSTDWGVYEQYF.

This chain uses TRBV5-1 with TRBJ2-2; 9 bases fit TRBD2. This CDR3 spans 15 amino acids. Looked up from germline, CDR1 is SGHRS and CDR2 is YFSETQ. V lost 7 bases to trimming and J lost 0 bases; unmatched junction nucleotides: 4. For the CDR3, the DNA is TGCGCCAGCCAAAGCGGGGGGACGAACACCGGGGAGCTGTTTTTT. Translated, it gives CASQSGGTNTGELFF.

The rearrangement uses TRBV5-6 and TRBJ2-5; D is uncertain. The germline CDR1 and CDR2 sequences are SGHDT and YYEEEE. This CDR3 contains 14 residues. The ends were cut back, 0 bases at V and 1 base at J, with 7 bases in the middle. The CDR3 is CASSLDELQETQYF. CDR3 sequence (DNA): TGTGCCAGCAGCTTGGATGAGCTCCAAGAGACCCAGTACTTC.

The chain links TRBV27 to TRBJ2-1, with TRBD2 matching over 7 bases. Germline V gene lookup returns CDR1 MNHEY and CDR2 SMNVEV (reference sequence). The CDR3 has 18 residues. Trimming cost V 5 bases and J 3 bases; bases outside gene matches: 16. The CDR3 protein is CASSRPGKSGANYNEQFF. The CDR3 DNA is TGTGCCAGCAGTCGCCCTGGGAAGAGCGGGGCGAACTACAATGAGCAGTTCTTC.

The V and J genes are TRBV18 and TRBJ1-5; 8 nucleotides match TRBD1. The germline V gene has CDR1 KGHSH and CDR2 LQKENI. The CDR3 length is 14 residues. The junction had 6 bases not matched to a gene; V was cut back by 5 bases and J by 6 bases. CDR3 in DNA: TGTGCCAGCTCATACGACAGGGGCACTCAGCCCCAGCATTTT. Residues: CASSYDRGTQPQHF.

This chain joins TRBV5-1 and TRBJ2-7, with D perhaps matching TRBD2 (6 bases). Trimming removed 5 bases from V and 9 bases from J, with 21 bases in between. Germline V lookup: CDR1 SGHRS, CDR2 YFSETQ. The CDR3 loop spans 14 amino acids. The CDR3 sequence: CASRGDFLTFVQYF. The CDR3 bases are TGCGCCAGCAGAGGGGACTTCTTAACTTTTGTGCAGTACTTC.

The chain's CDR3 is CASSYSDRVETQYF. DNA for the CDR3: TGTGCCAGCAGTTACTCCGACAGGGTGGAGACCCAGTACTTC. The V call is TRBV6-6, the J call TRBJ2-5; 7 bases line up with TRBD1. Germline V lookup: CDR1 MNHNY, CDR2 SVGAGI (reference sequence). This CDR3 is 14 amino acids long. J gave up 5 bases and V 0 bases, and 3 bases lay outside the gene matches.